These 20 T cell receptor beta chains share one sample of origin, sequenced in a study of blood T cell repertoires in COVID-19 (dated by TCRdb to between 2020 and 2021). Library creation used the immunoSEQ multiplex PCR assay. This immuneACCESS table, as held by TCRdb, lists in-frame sequences with V and J called but not all clones. Of the missing ones, under half trace to an unresolved V gene in checked studies; the others have no known cause. This sample lists 150,000 to 200,000 clones; approximately 80% were detected once. Approximately 13% of the sample comes from the top ten. The sequencing input was PBMCs or T cells enriched from blood (not recorded which). The receptor source for this set is a woman aged 55 to 70 who had recovered from COVID-19.

V and J are TRBV7-9 and TRBJ1-3; possibly TRBD1 for D (5 bases). V lost 5 bases to trimming and J lost 1 base, with 12 bases between them. The CDR3 extends over 15 amino acids. CDR1 and CDR2 (germline): SEHNR, FQNEAQ (reference sequence). CDR3 residues: CASSPGTSSGNTIYF. CDR3 DNA sequence: TGTGCCAGCAGCCCGGGGACTTCTTCTGGAAACACCATATATTTT. Supplemented by reference TRBV7-9 and TRBJ1-3, the full variable domain reads DTGVSQNPRHKITKRGQNVTFRCDPISEHNRLYWYRQTLGQGPEFLTYFQNEAQLEKSRLLSDRFSAERPKGSFSTLEIQRTEQGDSAMYLCASSPGTSSGNTIYFGEGSWLTVV.

The chain combines TRBV14 with TRBJ1-4; the D gene is possibly TRBD1 (5 bases). V lost 4 bases and J 3 bases, leaving 12 bases between the germline ends. The CDR3 runs to 15 residues. Germline V lookup: CDR1 SGHDN, CDR2 FVKESK. CDR3 sequence: CASSPVGLANEKLFF. As DNA, the CDR3 is TGTGCCAGCAGCCCCGTGGGGCTTGCTAATGAAAAACTGTTTTTT.

The chain joins TRBV19 to TRBJ2-1, with 13 bases identical to TRBD2. CDR1 is LNHDA and CDR2 is SQIVND in the germline V gene (reference sequence). The V gene end was trimmed by 6 bases and the J gene end by 4 bases; junction bases not matched to a gene: 3. The CDR3 has 15 amino acids. The CDR3 bases are TGTGCCAGTAGGGGACTAGCGGGAAGGTACAATGAGCAGTTCTTC. As protein: CASRGLAGRYNEQFF.

V gene TRBV19 combines with J gene TRBJ2-1, with D possibly TRBD2 on 5 matching bases. The CDR3 spans 12 residues. V shed 5 bases and J shed 10 bases, with 12 bases lying between them. In germline, CDR1 is LNHDA, CDR2 SQIVND (reference sequence). As DNA, the CDR3 is TGTGCCAGTAGTCACGGATGGGAGGAGCAGTTCTTC. Protein product: CASSHGWEEQFF.

The chain uses TRBV7-8 and TRBJ2-3; D perhaps matches TRBD2 (7 bases). Germline V gene data show CDR1 as SGHVS and CDR2 as FQNEAQ. V shed 1 base and J shed 7 bases, with 21 bases lying between them. CDR3 length: 17 residues. CDR3 sequence reads: CASSLGGASGTLHTQYF. Here the CDR3 DNA reads TGTGCCAGCAGCTTAGGGGGGGCGAGCGGGACGTTACATACGCAGTATTTT.

This chain links TRBV14 with TRBJ1-2; 7 bases agree with TRBD1. V was pared by 4 bases and J by 2 bases, with 1 base of the junction left unmatched. Germline V gives CDR1 SGHDN, CDR2 FVKESK. This CDR3 has 13 residues. The CDR3 DNA reads as TGTGCCAGCAGCCCGGACAGGAACTATGGCTACACCTTC. The encoded protein is CASSPDRNYGYTF.

The J gene is TRBJ1-2, the V gene TRBV7-8, with a weak D call TRBD1 (5 bases). Per the germline V gene, CDR1 is SGHVS and CDR2 is FQNEAQ. CDR3 length: 15 residues. V was shortened by 1 base and J by 5 bases, with 14 bases between the two germline ends. CDR3 residues: CASSLVARVWYGYTF. The CDR3 bases are TGTGCCAGCAGCTTAGTGGCCAGGGTTTGGTATGGCTACACCTTC.

The rearrangement links TRBV9 to TRBJ2-5, with D tentatively TRBD1 (5 bases). Trimming stripped 5 bases from V and 2 bases from J, with 10 bases between. In germline, CDR1 is SGDLS, CDR2 YYNGEE. The CDR3 consists of 13 residues. The CDR3 spells CASSQGAQETQYF. CDR3 in DNA: TGTGCCAGCAGTCAGGGCGCACAAGAGACCCAGTACTTC.

Comments on this clone: This sample also contains other DNA sequences that code for the same CDR3. The chain is built from TRBV6-5 and TRBJ1-6; D unclear. The V and J ends lost 7 bases and 7 bases respectively, with 11 bases between them. From germline, CDR1 is MNHEY and CDR2 SVGAGI. There are 13 residues in the CDR3. CDR3 sequence reads: CASTGRGNSPLHF. DNA for the CDR3: TGTGCCAGCACCGGGAGAGGAAATTCACCCCTCCACTTT.

This clone was observed once. The rearrangement links TRBV7-3 to TRBJ1-5, with TRBD1 matching over 8 bases. CDR1 is SGHTA and CDR2 is FQGTGA in the germline V gene. V dropped 4 bases and J dropped 0; count of bases not matched to a gene: 5. The CDR3 runs to 16 residues. The CDR3 spells CASSSEGQVSNQPQHF. As DNA, the CDR3 is TGTGCCAGCAGCTCCGAGGGACAGGTTAGCAATCAGCCCCAGCATTTT.

The genes are TRBV30 and TRBJ2-4, with a weak D call TRBD1 (7 bases). CDR1 is GTSNPN and CDR2 is SVGIG in the germline V gene (reference sequence). The CDR3 has 14 amino acids. The germline V and J ends were trimmed by 0 bases and 6 bases, with 12 bases remaining between them. For the CDR3, the DNA is TGTGCCTGGAGTGTAGGAGGGGGCGGAAACATTCAGTACTTC. Residues: CAWSVGGGGNIQYF. Together with reference TRBV30 and TRBJ2-4, the CDR3 gives the full variable domain: SQTIHQWPATLVQPVGSPLSLECTVEGTSNPNLYWYRQAAGRGLQLLFYSVGIGQISSEVPQNLSASRPQDRQFILSSKKLLLSDSGFYLCAWSVGGGGNIQYFGAGTRLSVL.

The CDR3 reads CASSLAGGRDTQYF. The CDR3 nucleotides are TGTGCCAGCAGCTTAGCAGGAGGGAGAGATACGCAGTATTTT. The rearrangement links TRBV7-9 to TRBJ2-3; D possibly corresponds to TRBD2 (6 bases). CDR1 is SEHNR, CDR2 FQNEAQ, per germline (reference sequence). The V gene lost 0 bases and the J gene lost 5 bases, with 9 bases spanning the gap. CDR3 length equals 14 residues.

This chain connects TRBV11-3 to TRBJ2-2, with TRBD2 identical over 13 bases. Germline assignment: CDR1 SGHNT and CDR2 YENEEA. The CDR3 is 15 residues long. V dropped 5 bases and J dropped 6; count of bases not matched to a gene: 3. CDR3 amino acids: CASSRTSGSAGELFF. In nucleotides, the CDR3 is TGTGCCAGCAGCAGGACTAGCGGGAGTGCCGGGGAGCTGTTTTTT.

This clone occurred a few times. J is TRBJ1-2 and V is TRBV3-1 (or the pseudogene TRBV3-2); D unclear. V gave up 1 base and J gave up 4 bases, with 7 bases separating them. Germline V gene data show CDR1 as LGHDT and CDR2 as YNNKEL (reference sequence). The CDR3 spans 13 residues. The chain's CDR3 is CASSQVLSYGYTF. The CDR3 region has the DNA TGTGCCAGCAGCCAAGTGTTATCCTATGGCTACACCTTC.

This rearrangement joins TRBV5-1 to TRBJ2-4, with 10 positions matching TRBD2. CDR1 SGHRS and CDR2 YFSETQ come from the germline V gene. Losses at the gene ends were 0 bases for V and 0 bases for J; bases not matched to a gene: 6. The CDR3 sequence is 18 residues long. CDR3 nucleotides: TGCGCCAGCAGCTTGGTTGGAGCGGGAGGGACAGCCAAAAACATTCAGTACTTC. It is translated as CASSLVGAGGTAKNIQYF.

V usage is TRBV28 and J usage is TRBJ1-1; D is perhaps TRBD1 (5 bases). This CDR3 comprises 16 residues. From germline, CDR1 is MDHEN and CDR2 SYDVKM. Trimming stripped 3 bases from V and 6 bases from J, with 20 bases between. CDR3 region: CASSFLKWGATAEAFF. DNA for the CDR3: TGTGCCAGCAGTTTTCTTAAGTGGGGCGCTACGGCTGAAGCTTTCTTT.

The chain joins TRBV29-1 to TRBJ2-2, with unresolved D. Per germline, CDR1 SQVTM and CDR2 ANQGSEA. The CDR3 covers 13 residues. The V end was cut by 7 bases, the J end by 0 bases, with 9 bases between. In DNA form, the CDR3 reads TGCAGCGGGGGTACAGCGAACACCGGGGAGCTGTTTTTT. Translated, it gives CSGGTANTGELFF.

V gene TRBV5-1 combines with J gene TRBJ2-5, with TRBD2 matching over 13 bases. CDR3 size: 16 residues. Germline V lookup: CDR1 SGHRS, CDR2 YFSETQ. The trim removed 4 bases at V and 6 bases at J, leaving 9 bases unmatched. The CDR3 DNA sequence: TGCGCCAGCAGCCACCCACTAGCGGGAGGGGTAAAGACCCAGTACTTC. Translating it yields CASSHPLAGGVKTQYF.

The chain combines TRBV7-2 with TRBJ2-1; 8 bases match TRBD2. V shed 5 bases and J 8 bases; nucleotides not matched to a gene: 8. Germline values: CDR1 SGHTA, CDR2 FQGNSA. The CDR3 consists of 14 residues. CDR3 amino acids: CASSGGLDGYEQFF. In nucleotides, the CDR3 is TGTGCCAGCAGCGGGGGACTAGATGGCTATGAGCAGTTCTTC.

The table lists this clone with a count of one. The CDR3 sequence: CASTRQRNTEAFF. Here the CDR3 DNA reads TGTGCCAGCACTCGACAGAGGAACACTGAAGCTTTCTTT. The chain links TRBV6-5 to TRBJ1-1; a possible D gene is TRBD1 (5 bases). Deletions cut 7 bases from V and 1 base from J, with 10 bases between. In germline, CDR1 is MNHEY, CDR2 SVGAGI. The CDR3 spans 13 residues.